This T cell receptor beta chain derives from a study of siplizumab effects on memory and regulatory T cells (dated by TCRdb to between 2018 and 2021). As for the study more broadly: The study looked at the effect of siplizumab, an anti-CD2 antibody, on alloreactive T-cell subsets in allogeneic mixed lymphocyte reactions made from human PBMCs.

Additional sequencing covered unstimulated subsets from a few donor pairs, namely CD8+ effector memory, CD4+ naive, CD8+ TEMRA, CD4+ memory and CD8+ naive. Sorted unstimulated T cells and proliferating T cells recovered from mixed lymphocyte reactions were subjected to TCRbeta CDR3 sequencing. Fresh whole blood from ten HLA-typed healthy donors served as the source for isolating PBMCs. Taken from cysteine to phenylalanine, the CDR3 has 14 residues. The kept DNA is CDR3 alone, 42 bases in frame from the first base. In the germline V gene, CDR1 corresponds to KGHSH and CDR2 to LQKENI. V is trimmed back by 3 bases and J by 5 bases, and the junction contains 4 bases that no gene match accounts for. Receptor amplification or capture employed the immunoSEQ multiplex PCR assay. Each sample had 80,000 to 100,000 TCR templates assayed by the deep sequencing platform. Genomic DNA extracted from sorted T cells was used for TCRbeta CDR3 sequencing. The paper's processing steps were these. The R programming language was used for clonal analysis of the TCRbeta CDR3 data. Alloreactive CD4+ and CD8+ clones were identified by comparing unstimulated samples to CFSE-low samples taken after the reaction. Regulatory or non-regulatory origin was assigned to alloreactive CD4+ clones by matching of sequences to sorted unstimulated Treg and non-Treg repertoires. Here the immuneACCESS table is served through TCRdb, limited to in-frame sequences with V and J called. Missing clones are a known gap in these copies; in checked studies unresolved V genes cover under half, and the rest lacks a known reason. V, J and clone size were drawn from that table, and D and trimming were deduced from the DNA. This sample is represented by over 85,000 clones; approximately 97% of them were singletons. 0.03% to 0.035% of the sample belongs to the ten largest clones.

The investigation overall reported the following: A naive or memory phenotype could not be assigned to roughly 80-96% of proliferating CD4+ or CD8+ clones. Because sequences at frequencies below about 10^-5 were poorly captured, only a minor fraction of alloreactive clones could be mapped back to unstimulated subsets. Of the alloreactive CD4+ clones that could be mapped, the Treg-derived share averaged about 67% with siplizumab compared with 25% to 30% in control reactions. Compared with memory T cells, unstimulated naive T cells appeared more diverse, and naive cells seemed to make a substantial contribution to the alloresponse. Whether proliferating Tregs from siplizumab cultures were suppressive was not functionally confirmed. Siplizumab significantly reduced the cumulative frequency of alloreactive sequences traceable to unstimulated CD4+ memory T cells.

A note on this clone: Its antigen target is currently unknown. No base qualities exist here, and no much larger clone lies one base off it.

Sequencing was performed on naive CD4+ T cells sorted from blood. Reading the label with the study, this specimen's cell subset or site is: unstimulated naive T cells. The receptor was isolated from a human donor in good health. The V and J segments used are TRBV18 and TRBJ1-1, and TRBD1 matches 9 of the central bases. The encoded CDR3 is CASSPPGQGTEAFF. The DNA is TGTGCCAGCTCACCCCCGGGACAGGGAACTGAAGCTTTCTTT.